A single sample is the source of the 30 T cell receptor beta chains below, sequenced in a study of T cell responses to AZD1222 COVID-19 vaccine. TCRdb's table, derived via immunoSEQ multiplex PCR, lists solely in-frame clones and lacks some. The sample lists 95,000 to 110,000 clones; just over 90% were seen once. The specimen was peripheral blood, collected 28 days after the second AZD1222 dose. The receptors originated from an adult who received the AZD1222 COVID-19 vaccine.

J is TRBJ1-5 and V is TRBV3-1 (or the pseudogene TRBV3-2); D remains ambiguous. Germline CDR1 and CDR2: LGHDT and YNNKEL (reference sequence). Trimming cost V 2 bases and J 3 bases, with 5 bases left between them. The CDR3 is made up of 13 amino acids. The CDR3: CASSQRHNQPQHF. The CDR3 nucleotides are TGTGCCAGCAGCCAACGACACAATCAGCCCCAGCATTTT.

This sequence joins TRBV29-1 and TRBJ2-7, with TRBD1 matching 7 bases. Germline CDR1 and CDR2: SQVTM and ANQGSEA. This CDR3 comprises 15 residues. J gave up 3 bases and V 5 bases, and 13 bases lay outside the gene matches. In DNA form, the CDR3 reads TGCAGCGTTCGACAGGGTCCGGCCGGCTACTACGAGCAGTACTTC. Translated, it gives CSVRQGPAGYYEQYF.

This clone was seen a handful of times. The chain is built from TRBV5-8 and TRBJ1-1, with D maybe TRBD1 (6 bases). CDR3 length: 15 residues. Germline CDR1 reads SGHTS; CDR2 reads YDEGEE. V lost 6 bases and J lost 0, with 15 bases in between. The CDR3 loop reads CASNRGGFMNTEAFF. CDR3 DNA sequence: TGTGCCAGCAATCGGGGGGGCTTCATGAACACTGAAGCTTTCTTT.

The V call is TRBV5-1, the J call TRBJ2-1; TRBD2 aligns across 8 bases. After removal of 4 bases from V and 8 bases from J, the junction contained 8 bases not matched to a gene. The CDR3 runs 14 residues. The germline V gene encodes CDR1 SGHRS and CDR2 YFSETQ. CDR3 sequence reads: CASSPGLATDEQFF. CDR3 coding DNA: TGCGCCAGCAGCCCCGGACTAGCCACGGATGAGCAGTTCTTC.

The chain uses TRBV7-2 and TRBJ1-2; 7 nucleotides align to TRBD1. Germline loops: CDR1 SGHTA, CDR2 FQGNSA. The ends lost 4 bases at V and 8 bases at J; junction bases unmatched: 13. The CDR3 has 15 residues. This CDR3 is CASSSQGQVKSGYTF. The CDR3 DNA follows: TGTGCCAGCAGCTCACAAGGACAGGTCAAAAGCGGCTACACCTTC.

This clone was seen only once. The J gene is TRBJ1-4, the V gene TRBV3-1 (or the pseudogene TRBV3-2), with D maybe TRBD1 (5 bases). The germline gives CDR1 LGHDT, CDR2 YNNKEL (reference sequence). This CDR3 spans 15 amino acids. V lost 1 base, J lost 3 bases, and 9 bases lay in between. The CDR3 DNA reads TGTGCCAGCAGCCAAGCGGGGCGAGCTAATGAAAAACTGTTTTTT. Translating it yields CASSQAGRANEKLFF.

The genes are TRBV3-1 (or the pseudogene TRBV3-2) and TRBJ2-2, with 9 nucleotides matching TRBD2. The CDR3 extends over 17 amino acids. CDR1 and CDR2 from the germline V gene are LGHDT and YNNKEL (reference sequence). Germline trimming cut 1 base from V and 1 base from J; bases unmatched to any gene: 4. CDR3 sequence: CASSQVGAGGNTGELFF. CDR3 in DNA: TGTGCCAGCAGCCAAGTCGGAGCGGGAGGGAACACCGGGGAGCTGTTTTTT.

For the CDR3, the DNA is TGTGCCAGCAGTTTCCCCGGGACCCGCCCCAATCAGCCCCAGCATTTT. Its translation: CASSFPGTRPNQPQHF. This chain links TRBV28 with TRBJ1-5; maybe TRBD1 (5 bases). The CDR3 is 16 residues long. V lost 3 bases and J 3 bases, leaving 15 bases between the germline ends. Per germline, CDR1 MDHEN and CDR2 SYDVKM.

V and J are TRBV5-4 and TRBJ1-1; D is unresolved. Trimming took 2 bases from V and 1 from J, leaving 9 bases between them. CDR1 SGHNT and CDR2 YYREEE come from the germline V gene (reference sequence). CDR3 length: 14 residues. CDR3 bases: TGTGCCAGCAGCTTAAACTGGGGGAACACTGAAGCTTTCTTT. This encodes CASSLNWGNTEAFF.

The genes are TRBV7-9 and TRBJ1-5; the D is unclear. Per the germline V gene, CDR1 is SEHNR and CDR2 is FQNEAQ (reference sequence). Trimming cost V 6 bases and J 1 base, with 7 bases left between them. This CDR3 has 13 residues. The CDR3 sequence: CASSSDSNQPQHF. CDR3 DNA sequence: TGTGCCAGCAGTTCCGACAGCAATCAGCCCCAGCATTTT.

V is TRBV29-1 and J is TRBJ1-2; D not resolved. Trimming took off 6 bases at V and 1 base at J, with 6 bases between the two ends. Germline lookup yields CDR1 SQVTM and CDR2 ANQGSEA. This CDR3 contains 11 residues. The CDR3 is CSVNSNYGYTF. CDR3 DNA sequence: TGCAGCGTGAACAGTAACTATGGCTACACCTTC.

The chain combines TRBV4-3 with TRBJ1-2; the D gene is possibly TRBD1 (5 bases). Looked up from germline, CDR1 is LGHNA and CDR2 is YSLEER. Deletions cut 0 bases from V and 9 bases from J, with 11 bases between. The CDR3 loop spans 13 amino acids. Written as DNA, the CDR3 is TGCGCCAGCAGCCAAGACAGGGTCGCTCGCTACACCTTC. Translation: CASSQDRVARYTF.

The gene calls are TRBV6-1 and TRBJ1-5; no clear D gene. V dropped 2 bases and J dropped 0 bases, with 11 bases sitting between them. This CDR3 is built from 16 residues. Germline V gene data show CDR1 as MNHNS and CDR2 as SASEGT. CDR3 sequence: CASSELGANSNQPQHF. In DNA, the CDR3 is TGTGCCAGCAGTGAACTCGGCGCTAATAGCAATCAGCCCCAGCATTTT.

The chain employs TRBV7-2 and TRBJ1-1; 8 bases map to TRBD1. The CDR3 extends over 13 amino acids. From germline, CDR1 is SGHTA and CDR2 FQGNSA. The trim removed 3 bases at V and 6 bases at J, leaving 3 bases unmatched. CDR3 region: CASSLIQGAEAFF. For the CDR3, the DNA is TGTGCCAGCAGCTTGATACAGGGGGCTGAAGCTTTCTTT.

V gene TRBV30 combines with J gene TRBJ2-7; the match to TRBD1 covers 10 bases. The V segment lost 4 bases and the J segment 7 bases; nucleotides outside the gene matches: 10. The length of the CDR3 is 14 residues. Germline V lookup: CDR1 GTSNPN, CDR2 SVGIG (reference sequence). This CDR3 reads CAWTDRGPSSEQYF. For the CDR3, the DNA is TGTGCCTGGACCGACAGGGGGCCCTCTAGTGAGCAGTACTTC.

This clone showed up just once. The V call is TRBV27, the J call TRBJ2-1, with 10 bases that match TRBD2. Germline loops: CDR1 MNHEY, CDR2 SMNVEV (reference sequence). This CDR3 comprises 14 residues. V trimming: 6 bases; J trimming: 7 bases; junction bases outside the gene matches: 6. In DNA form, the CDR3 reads TGTGCCAGCAGACCACCGGGACTAGCGAATGAGCAGTTCTTC. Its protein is CASRPPGLANEQFF.

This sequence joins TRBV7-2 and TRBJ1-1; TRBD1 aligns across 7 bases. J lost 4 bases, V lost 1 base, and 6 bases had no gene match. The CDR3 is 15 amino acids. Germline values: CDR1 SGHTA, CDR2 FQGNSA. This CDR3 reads CASSLGQGGSTEAFF. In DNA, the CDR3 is TGTGCCAGCAGCTTAGGACAGGGAGGGAGCACTGAAGCTTTCTTT. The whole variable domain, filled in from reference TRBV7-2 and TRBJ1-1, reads GAGVSQSPSNKVTEKGKDVELRCDPISGHTALYWYRQSLGQGLEFLIYFQGNSAPDKSGLPSDRFSAERTGGSVSTLTIQRTQQEDSAVYLCASSLGQGGSTEAFFGQGTRLTVV.

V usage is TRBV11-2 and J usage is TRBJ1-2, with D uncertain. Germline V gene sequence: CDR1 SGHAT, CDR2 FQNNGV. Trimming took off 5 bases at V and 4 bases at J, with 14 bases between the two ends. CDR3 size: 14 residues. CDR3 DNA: TGTGCCAGCAGCATTAAGAGGGTCCCCTATGGCTACACCTTC. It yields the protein CASSIKRVPYGYTF.

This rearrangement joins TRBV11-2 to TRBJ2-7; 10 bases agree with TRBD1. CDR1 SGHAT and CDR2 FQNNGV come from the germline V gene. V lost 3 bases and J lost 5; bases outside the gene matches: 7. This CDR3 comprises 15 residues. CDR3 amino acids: CASSLHRDRGDEQYF. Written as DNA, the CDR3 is TGTGCCAGCAGCTTGCACCGGGACAGGGGCGACGAGCAGTACTTC. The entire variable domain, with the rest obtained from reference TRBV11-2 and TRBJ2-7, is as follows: EAGVAQSPRYKIIEKRQSVAFWCNPISGHATLYWYQQILGQGPKLLIQFQNNGVVDDSQLPKDRFSAERLKGVDSTLKIQPAKLEDSAVYLCASSLHRDRGDEQYFGPGTRLTVT.

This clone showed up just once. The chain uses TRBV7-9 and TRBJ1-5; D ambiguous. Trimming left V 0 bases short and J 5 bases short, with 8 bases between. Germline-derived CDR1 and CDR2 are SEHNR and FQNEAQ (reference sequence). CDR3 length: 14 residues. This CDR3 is CASSLAGSDQPQHF. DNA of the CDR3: TGTGCCAGCAGCTTAGCAGGGAGTGATCAGCCCCAGCATTTT. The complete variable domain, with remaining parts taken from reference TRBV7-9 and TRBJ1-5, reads DTGVSQNPRHKITKRGQNVTFRCDPISEHNRLYWYRQTLGQGPEFLTYFQNEAQLEKSRLLSDRFSAERPKGSFSTLEIQRTEQGDSAMYLCASSLAGSDQPQHFGDGTRLSIL.

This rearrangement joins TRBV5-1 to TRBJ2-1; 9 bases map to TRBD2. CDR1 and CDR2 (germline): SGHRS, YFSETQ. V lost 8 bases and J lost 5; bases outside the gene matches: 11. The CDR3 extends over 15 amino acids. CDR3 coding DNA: TGCGCCAGTTCGTCAGCTAGCGGGGTCAACAATGAGCAGTTCTTC. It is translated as CASSSASGVNNEQFF.

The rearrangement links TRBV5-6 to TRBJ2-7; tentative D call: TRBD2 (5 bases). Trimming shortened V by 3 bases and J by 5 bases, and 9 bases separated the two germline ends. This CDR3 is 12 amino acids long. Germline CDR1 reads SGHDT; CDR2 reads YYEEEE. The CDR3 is CASSYARDEQYF. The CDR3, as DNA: TGTGCCAGCAGCTATGCGCGGGACGAGCAGTACTTC.

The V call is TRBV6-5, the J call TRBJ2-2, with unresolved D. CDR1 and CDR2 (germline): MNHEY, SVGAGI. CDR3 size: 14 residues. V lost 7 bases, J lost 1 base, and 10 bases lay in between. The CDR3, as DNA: TGTGCCAGCAACAGTGGGATGAACACCGGGGAGCTGTTTTTT. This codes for CASNSGMNTGELFF.

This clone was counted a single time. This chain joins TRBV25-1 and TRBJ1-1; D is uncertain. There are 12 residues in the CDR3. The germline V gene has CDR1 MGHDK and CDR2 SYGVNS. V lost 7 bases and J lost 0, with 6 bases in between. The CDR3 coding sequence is TGTGCCAGCACGGGGTTGAACACTGAAGCTTTCTTT. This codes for CASTGLNTEAFF.

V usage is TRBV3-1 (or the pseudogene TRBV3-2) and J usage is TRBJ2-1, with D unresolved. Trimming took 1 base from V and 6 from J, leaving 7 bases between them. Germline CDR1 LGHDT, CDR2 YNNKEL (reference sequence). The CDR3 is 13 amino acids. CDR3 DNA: TGTGCCAGCAGCCAAGTCGGCGTCAATGAGCAGTTCTTC. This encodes CASSQVGVNEQFF.

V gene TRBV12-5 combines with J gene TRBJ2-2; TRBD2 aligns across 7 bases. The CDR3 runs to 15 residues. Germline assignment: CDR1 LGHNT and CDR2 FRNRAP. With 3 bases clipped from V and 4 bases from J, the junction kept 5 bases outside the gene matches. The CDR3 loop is CASGFLTGGTGELFF. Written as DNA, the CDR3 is TGTGCTAGTGGTTTTCTGACGGGAGGCACCGGGGAGCTGTTTTTT.

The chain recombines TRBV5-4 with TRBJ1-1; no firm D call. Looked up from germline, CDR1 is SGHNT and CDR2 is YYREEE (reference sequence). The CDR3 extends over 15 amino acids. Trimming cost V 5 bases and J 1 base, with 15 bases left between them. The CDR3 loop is CASSGREAGNTEAFF. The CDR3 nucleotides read TGTGCCAGCAGTGGGAGGGAGGCTGGGAACACTGAAGCTTTCTTT.

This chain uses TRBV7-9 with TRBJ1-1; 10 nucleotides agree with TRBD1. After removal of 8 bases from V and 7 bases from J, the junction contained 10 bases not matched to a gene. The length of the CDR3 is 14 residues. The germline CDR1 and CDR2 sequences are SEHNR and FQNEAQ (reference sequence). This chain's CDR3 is CASGSSGTGVEAFF. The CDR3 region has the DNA TGTGCCAGCGGGTCTTCCGGGACAGGGGTTGAAGCTTTCTTT.

This CDR3 reads CASSAGGGGANTGELFF. The CDR3 DNA follows: TGTGCCAGTAGTGCTGGCGGCGGGGGGGCGAACACCGGGGAGCTGTTTTTT. The chain uses TRBV19 and TRBJ2-2; TRBD2 matches 9 bases. CDR1 and CDR2 from the germline V gene are LNHDA and SQIVND (reference sequence). V trimming: 5 bases; J trimming: 0 bases; junction bases outside the gene matches: 7. This CDR3 is 17 amino acids long.

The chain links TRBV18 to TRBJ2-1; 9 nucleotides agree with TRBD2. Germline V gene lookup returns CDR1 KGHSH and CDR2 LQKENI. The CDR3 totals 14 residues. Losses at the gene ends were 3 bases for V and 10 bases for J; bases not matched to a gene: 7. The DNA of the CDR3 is TGTGCCAGCTCACCGGGGACTAGCCTGGGCGAGCAGTTCTTC. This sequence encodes CASSPGTSLGEQFF.